This T cell receptor (beta chain) emerged from a study of T cell repertoires in cytomegalovirus infection. At the level of the study: Indicated by public TCR beta signatures were CMV infection and matching HLA type. Study results and limitations: Ex vivo, HLA-C-restricted CMV-specific TCR beta clonotypes prevailed over the rest of the response.

One entry per CDR3 protein, called by TCRdb with MiXCR from the reads. The sample has about 920,000 distinct CDR3 sequences; under 40% are singletons. Remarks on this clonotype: Its target is not known. Sequence at one end of the junction differs from germline and may be a read error.

The CDR3 is 13 amino acids. Germline assignment: CDR1 SGHVS and CDR2 FNYEAQ. This TCR was recovered from a human donor in good health (CMV status not recorded). Some clones in this sample may be carry-over from other donors' samples. Specimen: cultured CD8+ T cells from PBMCs, collected from culture after CMV antigen stimulation. The chain employs TRBV7-6 and TRBJ2-5; TRBD1 agrees at 7 bases. CDR3 coding DNA: TGTGCTAGCAGCAACGACAGGGAAGAGACCCAGTACTTC. Translation gives CASSNDREETQYF. The entire variable domain, with the rest obtained from reference TRBV7-6 and TRBJ2-5, is as follows: GAGVSQSPRYKVTKRGQDVALRCDPISGHVSLYWYRQALGQGPEFLTYFNYEAQQDKSGLPNDRFSAERPEGSISTLTIQRTEQRDSAMYRCASSNDREETQYFGPGTRLLVL.